The T cell receptor (beta chain) under discussion was sequenced for a study of monozygotic twins with inflammatory bowel disease. TCRdb reprocessed the 5' RACE reads; each CDR3 protein has one entry and no DNA is given. The table lists over 350,000 distinct CDR3 sequences. In germline, CDR1 is DFQATT, CDR2 SNEGSKA (reference sequence). This CDR3 is 13 amino acids long. The chain joins TRBV20-1 to TRBJ1-2. Sequencing was done on a sample of blood. The source is a human donor with ulcerative colitis or Crohn's disease, or a healthy co-twin of an affected twin (not recorded which). CDR3 residues: CSAPPQGGYGYTF.